The entry that follows covers one T cell receptor (beta chain) sequence. Its target is unknown. The sample is drawn from a study of blood T cells in healthy people across ages. This CDR3 has 17 residues. The germline V gene encodes CDR1 SNHLY and CDR2 FYNNEI. With 4 bases removed from V and 2 bases from J, the gap between germline ends came to 20 bases. Study-wide results and limits: Naive and antigen-experienced cells were not separated, limiting conclusive comparison. It was held that the diversity estimates obtained from one million T cells were underestimates.

Primers used in a second PCR of roughly 7 to 11 cycles were a sample-barcoded 5' primer and a J-beta primer mix. TCRdb processed the 5' RACE reads anew with MiXCR; each CDR3 protein has one entry. Of approximately 1,000,000 distinct CDR3 sequences in the sample, 35% to 50% were seen once. V is TRBV2 and J is TRBJ1-2; a possible D gene is TRBD1 (5 bases). This receptor was obtained from a woman aged 55-70 years in good health. The sequencing input was blood. This CDR3 is CASSVGSEPRGNYGYTF. CDR3 DNA sequence: TGTGCCAGCAGTGTAGGAAGCGAGCCCCGGGGGAACTATGGCTACACCTTC.